A selection of T cell receptor beta chains follows, all from one sample in a study of T-cell reconstitution after alpha-beta-depleted transplantation in children. A single record per CDR3 protein comes from TCRdb applying MiXCR to the PCR reads. The table lists 84,000 or so distinct CDR3 sequences, roughly 16% of them singletons. Material: PBMCs, mostly from graft donor cells, obtained 180 days after TCRalphabeta/CD19-depleted stem cell transplant. These TCRs come from a male patient aged 2 to 9 who had a stem cell transplant for acute lymphoblastic leukemia, so the T cells may come from the graft donor. Each CDR3 is given with its conserved first and last residue. D genes are given only for firm matches. Clone size is given for some rows only: seen once, a few or many times, or a class if the clone is expanded.

v_call	j_call	d_call	clone_size	cdr3_nt	cdr3_aa
TRBV12-3/TRBV12-4	TRBJ1-2	TRBD1	few	TGTGCCAGCAGGTCCGGACAGGCCTATGGCTACACCTTC	CASRSGQAYGYTF
TRBV12-3/TRBV12-4	TRBJ1-2	.	.	TGTGCCAGCAGTTTAGCGGCAGGGCCTCATGGCTACACCTTC	CASSLAAGPHGYTF
TRBV12-3/TRBV12-4	TRBJ1-2	.	few	TGTGCCAGCAGGACCAGTATCTATGGCTACACCTTC	CASRTSIYGYTF
TRBV7-8	TRBJ2-7	.	few	TGTGCCAGCAGCTTAGGGGCCAGATCCTACGAGCAGTACTTC	CASSLGARSYEQYF
TRBV12-3/TRBV12-4	TRBJ1-3	.	.	TGTGCCAGCAGTCCCCGGCAGGCGGCATTTAGCGGAAACACCATATATTTT	CASSPRQAAFSGNTIYF
TRBV5-1	TRBJ2-5	.	.	TGCGCCAGCAGCTTGGGTGGGGGCGCGTCGGAGACCCAGTACTTC	CASSLGGGASETQYF
TRBV11-2	TRBJ1-2	.	few	TGTGCCAGCAGCCGACTTAGGGGCAGCCCGCATGGCTACACCTTC	CASSRLRGSPHGYTF
TRBV11-2	TRBJ2-5	.	.	TGTGCCAGCAGCTACGGGCTTAGAGGGACACGAACCCTTAATGAATGGACCCAGTACTTC	CASSYGLRGTRTLNEWTQYF
TRBV20-1	TRBJ2-1	TRBD2	few	TGCAGTGCTAGACTAGCGGGGGGGACTGGCAATGAGCAGTTCTTC	CSARLAGGTGNEQFF
TRBV10-1	TRBJ2-1	.	.	TGCGCCAGCAGTGGAGCCCGGGACACCTACAATGAGCAGTTCTTC	CASSGARDTYNEQFF
TRBV7-2	TRBJ1-2	.	few	TGTGCCAGCAGCCCCACAGGGCTTCCCTATGGCTACACCTTC	CASSPTGLPYGYTF
TRBV10-2	TRBJ2-1	.	many	TGCGCCAGCAGTCCACATTGGGGGGCGGTGGAGCAGTTCTTC	CASSPHWGAVEQFF
TRBV29-1	TRBJ1-1	TRBD1	few	TGCAGCGCACAGAGGGACAGAAACACTGAAGCTTTCTTT	CSAQRDRNTEAFF
TRBV29-1	TRBJ1-4	TRBD1	many	TGCAGCGTCAACAAACAGGGGGCAGATGAAAAACTGTTTTTT	CSVNKQGADEKLFF
TRBV7-9	TRBJ1-4	TRBD1	.	TGTGCCAGCAGCCGCGACAGGGGCCGAGAAAAACTGTTTTTT	CASSRDRGREKLFF
TRBV7-9	TRBJ2-7	TRBD1	.	TGTGCCAGCAGCCCTACCGGGACAGGGGGCTCCTACGAGCAGTACTTC	CASSPTGTGGSYEQYF